Each of the 23 T cell receptor beta chains below was sequenced from the same sample in a study of T cell clones after liver transplantation. Measured with immunoSEQ multiplex PCR; TCRdb has only the in-frame clones, and not every one. The sample contains about 80,000 clones, 80% to 85% of which appear only once. Sequencing was performed on CD4+ T cells from blood, taken 45 to 46 months after liver transplant. The receptors here all came from a human patient who received a liver transplant. The graft donor may have given rise to some T cells.

This clone is a singleton in its sample. CDR3 sequence reads: CASSYFGKGNQPQHF. In nucleotides, the CDR3 is TGTGCCAGCAGTTATTTCGGGAAGGGCAATCAGCCCCAGCATTTT. The rearrangement uses TRBV27 and TRBJ1-5; D uncertain. V shed 4 bases and J shed 2 bases, with 12 bases lying between them. The CDR3 spans 15 residues. The germline CDR1 and CDR2 sequences are MNHEY and SMNVEV (reference sequence).

A few counts support this clone. This chain joins TRBV11-2 and TRBJ1-5; D is unclear. Trimming removed 1 base at V and 6 bases at J, with 7 bases between. The CDR3 covers 13 residues. Germline V gene sequence: CDR1 SGHAT, CDR2 FQNNGV. The CDR3 nucleotides are TGTGCCAGCAGCTTAGGTAAGGGTCAGCCCCAGCATTTT. It yields the protein CASSLGKGQPQHF.

The chain joins TRBV30 to TRBJ1-2, with D perhaps matching TRBD1 (5 bases). CDR1 and CDR2 from the germline V gene are GTSNPN and SVGIG (reference sequence). This CDR3 spans 10 amino acids. Deletions cut 7 bases from V and 7 bases from J, with 10 bases between. The CDR3 region is CASGRPGYTF. The DNA of the CDR3 is TGTGCCTCGGGGCGCCCTGGCTACACCTTC.

The gene calls are TRBV30 and TRBJ2-7, with 8 bases lining up with TRBD1. Germline-derived CDR1 and CDR2 are GTSNPN and SVGIG (reference sequence). The CDR3 contains 13 residues. With V trimmed by 0 bases and J by 6 bases, 4 bases remained unmatched. The CDR3 DNA sequence: TGTGCCTGGAGTGTGGGCGACAGGGGCGAGCAGTACTTC. This gives the protein CAWSVGDRGEQYF.

This chain uses TRBV6-5 with TRBJ1-3; D perhaps matches TRBD1 (5 bases). Germline V gene data show CDR1 as MNHEY and CDR2 as SVGAGI. V was shortened by 10 bases and J by 0 bases, with 16 bases between the two germline ends. This CDR3 comprises 15 residues. The DNA of the CDR3 is TGTGCCACCTCCTACGGGGGAAGCTCTGGAAACACCATATATTTT. It is translated as CATSYGGSSGNTIYF.

The chain joins TRBV18 to TRBJ2-5, with 8 bases matching TRBD1. The CDR3 sequence is 15 residues long. V lost 3 bases, J lost 0 bases, and 3 bases stayed unmatched. CDR1 is KGHSH and CDR2 is LQKENI in the germline V gene. The CDR3 protein is CASSPRTGYQETQYF. The CDR3 nucleotides read TGTGCCAGCTCACCCAGGACAGGGTACCAAGAGACCCAGTACTTC.

The V and J genes are TRBV5-5 and TRBJ2-1; D is unresolved. The CDR3 has 15 amino acids. Between the trimmed V and J ends, which lost 4 bases and 1 base, there was a span of 12 bases. Germline CDR1 is SGHKS and CDR2 is YYEKEE (reference sequence). CDR3 bases: TGTGCCAGCAGCACCTCACACCGATCCTACAATGAGCAGTTCTTC. Translating gives CASSTSHRSYNEQFF.

The chain links TRBV18 to TRBJ2-6; D is ambiguous. Between the trimmed V and J ends, which lost 4 bases and 2 bases, there was a span of 9 bases. The CDR3 has 15 residues. Germline-derived CDR1 and CDR2 are KGHSH and LQKENI. Here the CDR3 reads CASSLGLTGANVLTF. CDR3 sequence (DNA): TGTGCCAGCTCACTTGGCTTAACTGGGGCCAACGTCCTGACTTTC.

V gene TRBV11-2 combines with J gene TRBJ2-2; either TRBD1 or TRBD2 may supply D (5 bases each). Germline CDR1 reads SGHAT; CDR2 reads FQNNGV. The ends were cut back, 1 base at V and 0 bases at J, with 9 bases in the middle. The length of the CDR3 is 16 residues. Here the CDR3 reads CASSLARDANTGELFF. CDR3 sequence (DNA): TGTGCCAGCAGCTTAGCCAGGGACGCGAACACCGGGGAGCTGTTTTTT.

The J gene is TRBJ2-6, the V gene TRBV5-1; D is undetermined. CDR1 is SGHRS, CDR2 YFSETQ, per germline. The CDR3 is 14 residues long. Trimming removed 0 bases at V and 3 bases at J, with 4 bases between. CDR3 in amino acids: CASSLEVGANVLTF. CDR3 DNA sequence: TGCGCCAGCAGCTTGGAAGTTGGGGCCAACGTCCTGACTTTC.

This clone has a single count. The gene calls are TRBV5-1 and TRBJ2-1; D is uncertain. The V end lost 0 bases, the J end lost 4 bases, and 11 bases lay between the germline ends. The CDR3 runs 15 residues. Germline loops: CDR1 SGHRS, CDR2 YFSETQ. The CDR3 DNA reads TGCGCCAGCAGCTTGGACAGTCCCGGGTACAATGAGCAGTTCTTC. Protein sequence: CASSLDSPGYNEQFF.

The chain recombines TRBV6-1 with TRBJ1-5; D unclear. V shed 5 bases and J shed 1 base, with 3 bases lying between them. From germline, CDR1 is MNHNS and CDR2 SASEGT. The CDR3 has 12 amino acids. The DNA of the CDR3 is TGTGCCAGCAGTCAGAGCAATCAGCCCCAGCATTTT. Its translation is CASSQSNQPQHF.

The chain employs TRBV9 and TRBJ2-1; the D gene is possibly TRBD2 (5 bases). The CDR3 consists of 15 residues. Trimming pared 0 bases from V and 8 bases from J, leaving 15 bases between. In germline, CDR1 is SGDLS, CDR2 YYNGEE. CDR3 DNA sequence: TGTGCCAGCAGCGTAGTACTGAGAGGGCAACATGAGCAGTTCTTC. Translated, it gives CASSVVLRGQHEQFF.

In its sample, this clone was seen a few times. The chain carries TRBV4-1 and TRBJ1-5, with a possible D match to TRBD1 (5 bases). The CDR3 sequence is 16 residues long. V gave up 3 bases and J gave up 4 bases, with 16 bases separating them. Germline loops: CDR1 MGHRA, CDR2 YSYEKL. The CDR3, as DNA: TGCGCCAGCAGCCATCCTGCGAGGACAAAGAATCAGCCCCAGCATTTT. Its protein is CASSHPARTKNQPQHF.

The gene calls are TRBV25-1 and TRBJ1-4; 7 nucleotides match TRBD1. Looked up from germline, CDR1 is MGHDK and CDR2 is SYGVNS. Trimming removed 5 bases from V and 7 bases from J; junction bases left unmatched: 7. CDR3 length: 14 residues. CDR3 DNA sequence: TGTGCCAGCAGTTTAAACACAGGGGTTGAAAAACTGTTTTTT. Amino acids: CASSLNTGVEKLFF.

This chain links TRBV5-4 with TRBJ2-7; 7 bases fit TRBD1. This CDR3 is 17 amino acids long. The germline gives CDR1 SGHNT, CDR2 YYREEE (reference sequence). V shed 4 bases and J 2 bases; nucleotides not matched to a gene: 15. The chain's CDR3 is CASSVLLGGQNPYEQYF. The CDR3 DNA sequence: TGTGCCAGCAGCGTACTTCTAGGGGGCCAGAACCCCTACGAGCAGTACTTC.

The rearrangement links TRBV11-3 to TRBJ2-2; D remains unclear. The CDR3 length is 14 residues. Germline V gives CDR1 SGHNT, CDR2 YENEEA. Trimming shortened V by 2 bases and J by 1 base, and 5 bases separated the two germline ends. CDR3 amino acids: CASSLFGNTGELFF. Here the CDR3 DNA reads TGTGCCAGCAGCTTATTTGGGAACACCGGGGAGCTGTTTTTT.

This clone was seen only once. CDR3 protein: CASSPSTFGWSGGSTEAFF. The CDR3 DNA reads as TGTGCCAGCAGCCCCTCAACTTTTGGATGGTCAGGGGGGAGTACTGAAGCTTTCTTT. The chain combines TRBV4-2 with TRBJ1-1; 7 bases are a match to TRBD1. Trimming took 4 bases from V and 5 from J; bases not matched to a gene: 22. This CDR3 spans 19 amino acids. Germline V gene data show CDR1 as LGHNA and CDR2 as YNFKEQ.

In this sample, this clone turned up a few times. The rearrangement uses TRBV15 and TRBJ1-4, with TRBD1 matching over 8 bases. Germline V gene lookup returns CDR1 LNHNV and CDR2 YYDKDF (reference sequence). The CDR3 contains 15 residues. J was trimmed by 8 bases and V by 6 bases; bases with no gene match: 11. DNA for the CDR3: TGTGCCACCAGTGATAACCCGGGACAGGTAGAAAAACTGTTTTTT. This gives the protein CATSDNPGQVEKLFF. The whole variable domain, filled in from reference TRBV15 and TRBJ1-4, reads DAMVIQNPRYQVTQFGKPVTLSCSQTLNHNVMYWYQQKSSQAPKLLFHYYDKDFNNEADTPDNFQSRRPNTSFCFLDIRSPGLGDTAMYLCATSDNPGQVEKLFFGSGTQLSVL.

The chain recombines TRBV7-9 with TRBJ2-1; D remains ambiguous. This CDR3 has 14 residues. V gave up 4 bases and J gave up 1 base, with 8 bases separating them. In germline, CDR1 is SEHNR, CDR2 FQNEAQ (reference sequence). For the CDR3, the DNA is TGTGCCAGCAGCTCGACGCAGTCCTACAATGAGCAGTTCTTC. Amino acids: CASSSTQSYNEQFF.

The chain recombines TRBV30 with TRBJ2-1; D might be TRBD2 (6 bases). The CDR3 extends over 16 amino acids. Germline assignment: CDR1 GTSNPN and CDR2 SVGIG (reference sequence). The V gene lost 0 bases and the J gene lost 3 bases, with 15 bases spanning the gap. The CDR3: CAWSVPPGRGYNEQFF. The CDR3 nucleotides read TGTGCCTGGAGTGTACCTCCCGGGCGGGGCTACAATGAGCAGTTCTTC.

The sample holds one count of this clone. The V gene is TRBV7-2, the J gene TRBJ1-2; D might be TRBD1 (5 bases). The CDR3 length is 16 residues. Trimming removed 4 bases from V and 3 bases from J, with 18 bases in between. Germline assignment: CDR1 SGHTA and CDR2 FQGNSA. The CDR3 DNA follows: TGTGCCAGCAGCTCTGGCGCCGGACAAATCTACTATGGCTACACCTTC. Its translation: CASSSGAGQIYYGYTF.

The V gene is TRBV27, the J gene TRBJ1-1, with a tentative D call TRBD1 (5 bases). CDR3 size: 16 residues. Germline assignment: CDR1 MNHEY and CDR2 SMNVEV (reference sequence). V lost 6 bases and J 1 base, leaving 18 bases between the germline ends. DNA of the CDR3: TGTGCCAGCAGGGGACGCGACGGACTGACGAACACTGAAGCTTTCTTT. Its protein is CASRGRDGLTNTEAFF.